One and the same sample provided the 2 T cell receptor beta chains below, sequenced in a study of radiotherapy plus CTLA-4 blockade in lung cancer. TCRdb's copy holds only in-frame clones and misses some; the assay was immunoSEQ multiplex PCR. The data show roughly 92,000 clones, with around 86% seen just once and approximately 2% held by the top ten. This sample comprised peripheral blood, obtained from a patient treated with radiotherapy plus ipilimumab. The source is a human donor with non-small cell lung cancer who had a partial response to radiotherapy plus ipilimumab.

The chain recombines TRBV7-9 with TRBJ2-5, with TRBD1 identical over 10 bases. The end of the DNA is better explained by TRBJ2-7, so the J call may be wrong. CDR1 and CDR2 from the germline V gene are SEHNR and FQNEAQ (reference sequence). The length of the CDR3 is 13 residues. The CDR3 here is CASSHGTGDEQYF. In nucleotides, the CDR3 is TGTGCCAGCAGCCACGGGACAGGGGACGAGCAGTACTTC.

The CDR3, as DNA: TGCGCCAGCACCCGGGACAGGGTTGTCACCGGGGAGCTGTTTTTT. It codes for CASTRDRVVTGELFF. The genes are TRBV5-1 and TRBJ2-2, with 9 positions matching TRBD1. Losses at the gene ends were 6 bases for V and 4 bases for J; bases not matched to a gene: 7. CDR3 size: 15 residues. The germline gives CDR1 SGHRS, CDR2 YFSETQ. The full variable domain, in which reference TRBV5-1 and TRBJ2-2 provide the parts outside the CDR3, is KAGVTQTPRYLIKTRGQQVTLSCSPISGHRSVSWYQQTPGQGLQFLFEYFSETQRNKGNFPGRFSGRQFSNSRSEMNVSTLELGDSALYLCASTRDRVVTGELFFGEGSRLTVL.